This TCR beta chain was sequenced in a study of regulatory T cells in long-lasting Graves disease. This clonotype was found many times. The CDR3 is made up of 12 amino acids. V lost 5 bases to trimming and J lost 3 bases, with 9 bases between them. CDR1 and CDR2 (germline): SGHRS, YFSETQ. The time point denotes: newly diagnosed GD, antithyroid drugs for less than 3 months. RNA extracted from PBMCs served as the sequencing template. Construction of TCR beta libraries relied on iRepertoire HTBI primers and on Arm-PCR targeting CDR3 regions. Via MiXCR, TCRdb re-called the multiplex PCR reads, giving one row per CDR3 protein. The sample has approximately 400,000 distinct CDR3 sequences; about 14% are singletons.

The sequenced sample was peripheral blood mononuclear cells (PBMCs), obtained at new diagnosis, from a patient treated with antithyroid drugs. The clonotype comes from a female donor with Graves disease. This chain joins TRBV5-1 and TRBJ2-7; D remains ambiguous. The chain's CDR3 is CASRLLNYEQYF. The CDR3 DNA reads TGCGCCAGCAGACTCTTAAACTACGAGCAGTACTTC.